This TCR beta chain originates from a study of shared clonotypes between healthy human individuals. Study-wide points: Incomplete sequencing of sorted subsets was indicated by rarefaction despite large depth.

Assay used: immunoSEQ multiplex PCR; TCRdb lists only in-frame clones, some missing. The repertoire holds about 610,000 clones, with around 97% as singletons. CDR1 is MNHNS, CDR2 SASEGT, per germline. The CDR3 contains 12 residues. V was cut by 5 bases and J by 10 bases, with 11 bases left in between. Turning to this clone: What it binds is not known.

This chain links TRBV6-1 with TRBJ1-4; no firm D call. The sample taken for sequencing was naive CD4+ T cells sorted from blood. Subset given: CD45RA+ positively selected. The origin of this receptor is a woman in her twenties or thirties in good health. The CDR3 loop reads CASSIPPGKLFF. In nucleotides, the CDR3 is TGTGCCAGCAGTATTCCACCGGGAAAACTGTTTTTT.